These 10 T cell receptor beta chains share one sample of origin, sequenced in a study of blood T cell repertoires in COVID-19. This table comes from immunoSEQ multiplex PCR, and its TCRdb copy is limited to in-frame clones, with some not included. This sample has around 84,000 clones, with around 81% found just once. Sequencing input: peripheral blood. All receptors derive from a man at least 80 years old with active or convalescent COVID-19.

The chain recombines TRBV2 with TRBJ1-6, with a weak D call TRBD1 (5 bases). The CDR3 consists of 15 residues. V was pared by 1 base and J by 9 bases, with 13 bases between. In germline, CDR1 is SNHLY, CDR2 FYNNEI. DNA of the CDR3: TGTGCCAGCAGTGAAGATGCCAGGGTGGCTTCACCCCTCCACTTT. Translating it yields CASSEDARVASPLHF.

The rearrangement uses TRBV18 and TRBJ2-3; 7 nucleotides line up with TRBD2. The germline V gene encodes CDR1 KGHSH and CDR2 LQKENI. Trimming removed 2 bases from V and 2 bases from J; junction bases left unmatched: 4. CDR3 length equals 15 residues. The CDR3 reads CASSPGAGDTDTQYF. In DNA, the CDR3 is TGTGCCAGCTCACCAGGGGCGGGGGACACAGATACGCAGTATTTT.

The rearrangement links TRBV19 to TRBJ2-1, with 9 bases identical to TRBD2. CDR1 and CDR2 from the germline V gene are LNHDA and SQIVND (reference sequence). The CDR3 contains 16 residues. V shed 2 bases and J 5 bases; nucleotides not matched to a gene: 7. CDR3 amino acids: CASSIQGLAGNNEQFF. DNA of the CDR3: TGTGCCAGTAGTATACAAGGGCTAGCGGGGAACAATGAGCAGTTCTTC.

The chain uses TRBV2 and TRBJ1-5, with 8 bases that match TRBD1. Trimming at V came to 8 bases and at J to 3 bases, leaving 9 bases not matched to a gene. Per germline, CDR1 SNHLY and CDR2 FYNNEI. This CDR3 is built from 15 residues. The CDR3 nucleotides are TGTGCCAGCCGGGTGGGACAGGAGATCAATCAGCCCCAGCATTTT. It specifies CASRVGQEINQPQHF.

The rearrangement links TRBV7-3 to TRBJ2-1, with TRBD1 matching over 7 bases. The germline CDR1 and CDR2 sequences are SGHTA and FQGTGA. The J segment lost 2 bases and the V segment lost 6 bases, leaving 16 bases of the junction unmatched. This CDR3 region has 18 residues. CDR3 sequence reads: CASSKTGAPDPPYNEQFF. Written as DNA, the CDR3 is TGTGCCAGCAGTAAAACAGGGGCCCCTGATCCTCCCTACAATGAGCAGTTCTTC.

V is TRBV4-2 and J is TRBJ1-1, with TRBD1 identical over 7 bases. Germline assignment: CDR1 LGHNA and CDR2 YNFKEQ. This CDR3 has 16 residues. V trimming: 1 base; J trimming: 4 bases; junction bases outside the gene matches: 9. CDR3 sequence: CASSQGGRGAATEAFF. CDR3 DNA: TGTGCCAGCAGCCAAGGTGGCAGGGGGGCCGCCACTGAAGCTTTCTTT.

The chain joins TRBV28 to TRBJ2-1, with 7 bases that match TRBD1. V gave up 5 bases and J gave up 4 bases; unmatched junction bases: 11. The CDR3 consists of 16 residues. Germline loops: CDR1 MDHEN, CDR2 SYDVKM. CDR3 sequence (DNA): TGTGCCAGCAGTCGGACCCGACAGGGATTATACAATGAGCAGTTCTTC. Protein sequence: CASSRTRQGLYNEQFF.

The V and J genes are TRBV18 and TRBJ2-2; a weak D match, TRBD1 (5 bases). This CDR3 comprises 13 residues. CDR1 and CDR2 from the germline V gene are KGHSH and LQKENI. Trimming stripped 6 bases from V and 6 bases from J, with 11 bases between. CDR3 nucleotide sequence: TGTGCCAGCTCGATTCAGGGCTCCGGGGAGCTGTTTTTT. Amino acids: CASSIQGSGELFF.

The chain couples TRBV9 to TRBJ2-1; TRBD1 aligns across 12 bases. Germline V gene data show CDR1 as SGDLS and CDR2 as YYNGEE. V gave up 3 bases and J gave up 5 bases; unmatched junction bases: 9. CDR3 size: 17 residues. The CDR3: CASSADPGTGGNNEQFF. The DNA for the CDR3 is TGTGCCAGCAGCGCCGACCCCGGGACAGGGGGCAACAATGAGCAGTTCTTC.

This chain uses TRBV3-1 (or the pseudogene TRBV3-2) with TRBJ2-7, with D possibly being TRBD1 (5 bases). The CDR3 sequence is 14 residues long. The V end lost 1 base, the J end lost 9 bases, and 16 bases lay between the germline ends. Germline V gene lookup returns CDR1 LGHDT and CDR2 YNNKEL (reference sequence). For the CDR3, the DNA is TGTGCCAGCAGCCAAGGGACACCGACGTCGTTGCAGTACGTC. Its translation: CASSQGTPTSLQYV.